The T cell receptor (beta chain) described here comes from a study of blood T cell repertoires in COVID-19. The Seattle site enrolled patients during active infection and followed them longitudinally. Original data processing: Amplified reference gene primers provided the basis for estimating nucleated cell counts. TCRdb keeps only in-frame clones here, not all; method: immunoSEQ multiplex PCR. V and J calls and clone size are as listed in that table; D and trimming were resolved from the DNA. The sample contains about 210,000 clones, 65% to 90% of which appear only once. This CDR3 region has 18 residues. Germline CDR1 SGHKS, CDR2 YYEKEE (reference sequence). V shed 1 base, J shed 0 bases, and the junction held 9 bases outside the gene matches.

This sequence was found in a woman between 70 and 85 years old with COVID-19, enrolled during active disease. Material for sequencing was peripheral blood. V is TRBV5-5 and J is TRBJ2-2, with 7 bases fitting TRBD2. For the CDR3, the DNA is TGTGCCAGCAGCTTGTGGGAGGGAACTAAAGCGAACACCGGGGAGCTGTTTTTT. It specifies CASSLWEGTKANTGELFF.